This T cell receptor beta chain emerged from a study of T cell repertoires in cytomegalovirus infection. TCRdb analysed the reads with MiXCR anew, one entry per CDR3 protein. The data contain hundreds of thousands of distinct CDR3 sequences, 35% to 45% of them seen just once; the ten biggest clones take up around 2.8%. The CDR3 is 15 amino acids. The V gene's germline CDR1 is DFQATT and CDR2 SNEGSKA (reference sequence). V gave up 3 bases and J gave up 3 bases; unmatched junction bases: 8. The genes are TRBV20-1 and TRBJ2-7, with 10 nucleotides matching TRBD1. What was sequenced was PBMCs. The sequence came from a human donor in good health (CMV status not recorded). Some clones in this sample may be carry-over from other donors' samples. This chain's CDR3 is CSARNPGTGVYEQYF. The CDR3, as DNA: TGCAGTGCTAGGAATCCTGGGACAGGGGTCTACGAGCAGTACTTC.